Detailed here is one T cell receptor (beta chain). Its antigen is unidentified. This sample stems from a study of CD8 T cells in ankylosing spondylitis. Broader study findings: Ankylosing spondylitis blood seemed to carry a telltale TCR beta motif made of roughly 8 highly homologous variants. There was reportedly significant enrichment of clones that were disease-linked in matched ankylosing spondylitis synovial fluid. Earlier reports found some motif variants in synovial fluid and blood in reactive arthritis.

CDR3 length: 14 residues. Trimming left V 6 bases short and J 1 base short, with 10 bases between. TCRdb itself ran the 5' RACE reads through MiXCR, one entry per CDR3 protein. Of 150,000 to 200,000 distinct CDR3 sequences listed, roughly 34% are singletons. Specimen: synovial fluid, either unsorted or a sorted T cell fraction (not recorded which). The chain is built from TRBV12-3 or TRBV12-4 and TRBJ2-1, with TRBD1 as a possible D gene (6 bases). The clonotype comes from a male donor with ankylosing spondylitis. CDR3 amino acids: CASRQGQSYNEQFF. CDR3 in DNA: TGTGCCAGCAGACAGGGACAATCCTACAATGAGCAGTTCTTC.